The entry below gives a single T cell receptor beta chain sequence along with its context. What it binds is not known. Sequence at one end of the junction differs from germline and may be a read error. These data belong to a study of blood T cells in healthy people across ages. Study-wide points: Comparison with aged donors showed that long-lived donors had more naive CD4+ cells and higher diversity.

Primed by a sample-barcoded 5' primer and a J-beta primer mix, a second PCR proceeded for 7 to 11 cycles. Each cDNA molecule received a tag from a template-switch adaptor that had 12 random nucleotides. TCRdb used MiXCR to reprocess the 5' RACE reads, holding one entry per CDR3 protein. This table holds approximately 1.5 million distinct CDR3 sequences, about 45% found once. Healthy Caucasians from Russia aged about 6 to 90 served as donors. The CDR3 extends over 14 amino acids. CDR1 SSHAT and CDR2 FNYEAQ come from the germline V gene (reference sequence). Sample: blood. The receptor comes from a woman younger than 35 in good health. The chain links TRBV7-7 to TRBJ2-7, with D possibly matching TRBD2 (5 bases). CDR3 nucleotides: TGTGCTAGCAGCTTACCTAGCAAAATTAATGAGCAGTACTTC. This codes for CASSLPSKINEQYF. Based on the CDR3 plus reference TRBV7-7 and TRBJ2-7, the full variable domain is GAGVSQSPRYKVTKRGQDVTLRCDPISSHATLYWYQQALGQGPEFLTYFNYEAQPDKSGLPSDRFSAERPEGSISTLTIQRTEQRDSAMYRCASSLPSKINEQYFGPGTRLTVT.